These T cell receptor beta chains were read from a single sample in a study of blood T cell repertoires in COVID-19. Profiling relied on immunoSEQ multiplex PCR, and the TCRdb table lists in-frame clones only, not all of them. The sample holds more than 250,000 clones, 92% seen once. Sequencing was performed on PBMCs or T cells enriched from blood (not recorded which). The receptors were sampled from a woman aged 25 to 39 who had recovered from COVID-19. Both conserved end residues are part of each CDR3. A D gene is named only where the DNA matches it firmly. Some rows have no size entry. The others give once, few or many, or a class for an expanded clone.

clone_size: once; cdr3_length: 17; j_call: TRBJ2-7; d_call: TRBD2; v_call: TRBV5-6; cdr3_aa: CASSYRLAGVVSYEQYF; cdr3_nt: TGTGCCAGCAGCTATCGACTAGCGGGAGTCGTCTCCTACGAGCAGTACTTC
clone_size: .; cdr3_length: 13; j_call: TRBJ1-5; d_call: .; v_call: TRBV18; cdr3_aa: CASSGEQGQPQHF; cdr3_nt: TGTGCCAGCTCAGGGGAACAGGGCCAGCCCCAGCATTTT
clone_size: .; cdr3_length: 15; j_call: TRBJ1-2; d_call: .; v_call: TRBV5-5; cdr3_aa: CASSPVISDSYGYTF; cdr3_nt: TGTGCCAGCAGCCCCGTGATATCGGACAGCTATGGCTACACCTTC
clone_size: .; cdr3_length: 14; j_call: TRBJ1-2; d_call: .; v_call: TRBV6-5; cdr3_aa: CASSYSGLFYGYTF; cdr3_nt: TGTGCCAGCAGTTACTCGGGCTTATTCTATGGCTACACCTTC
clone_size: .; cdr3_length: 15; j_call: TRBJ1-4; d_call: TRBD1; v_call: TRBV27; cdr3_aa: CASSGYRGPGEKLFF; cdr3_nt: TGTGCCAGCAGTGGATACAGGGGGCCTGGTGAAAAACTGTTTTTT
clone_size: few; cdr3_length: 16; j_call: TRBJ2-7; d_call: TRBD2; v_call: TRBV7-3; cdr3_aa: CASSLTGGVPSYEQYF; cdr3_nt: TGTGCCAGCAGCTTAACGGGAGGGGTGCCTTCCTACGAGCAGTACTTC
clone_size: once; cdr3_length: 13; j_call: TRBJ1-2; d_call: .; v_call: TRBV12-3/TRBV12-4; cdr3_aa: CASSWVSFRGYTF; cdr3_nt: TGTGCCAGCAGTTGGGTTAGCTTCCGGGGCTACACCTTC
clone_size: .; cdr3_length: 15; j_call: TRBJ1-1; d_call: .; v_call: TRBV4-3; cdr3_aa: CASSQGPDMNTEAFF; cdr3_nt: TGCGCCAGCAGCCAAGGGCCAGACATGAACACTGAAGCTTTCTTT
clone_size: .; cdr3_length: 14; j_call: TRBJ1-6; d_call: .; v_call: TRBV28; cdr3_aa: CASSLELSNSPLHF; cdr3_nt: TGTGCCAGCAGTTTAGAGTTATCAAATTCACCCCTCCACTTT
clone_size: once; cdr3_length: 13; j_call: TRBJ1-2; d_call: TRBD1; v_call: TRBV14; cdr3_aa: CASSAGGYYGYTF; cdr3_nt: TGTGCCAGCAGCGCAGGGGGGTACTATGGCTACACCTTC
clone_size: .; cdr3_length: 18; j_call: TRBJ1-1; d_call: .; v_call: TRBV14; cdr3_aa: CASSQDPTWVTGSPEAFF; cdr3_nt: TGTGCCAGCAGCCAAGACCCGACTTGGGTAACAGGGTCGCCTGAAGCTTTCTTT
clone_size: .; cdr3_length: 15; j_call: TRBJ2-6; d_call: .; v_call: TRBV25-1; cdr3_aa: CASSGYTSGANVLTF; cdr3_nt: TGTGCCAGCAGTGGGTACACCTCTGGGGCCAACGTCCTGACTTTC
clone_size: .; cdr3_length: 14; j_call: TRBJ2-7; d_call: .; v_call: TRBV2; cdr3_aa: CAIILLSESYEQYF; cdr3_nt: TGTGCCATCATACTTTTGTCTGAATCCTACGAGCAGTACTTC
clone_size: .; cdr3_length: 16; j_call: TRBJ1-2; d_call: .; v_call: TRBV28; cdr3_aa: CASSPGRLHPRYGYTF; cdr3_nt: TGTGCCAGCAGTCCTGGGAGGCTACATCCCCGGTATGGCTACACCTTC
clone_size: .; cdr3_length: 12; j_call: TRBJ2-3; d_call: TRBD2; v_call: TRBV11-2; cdr3_aa: CASSSGLAGVIF; cdr3_nt: TGTGCCAGCAGCTCCGGACTAGCGGGGGTCATATTT
clone_size: .; cdr3_length: 15; j_call: TRBJ2-7; d_call: .; v_call: TRBV6-4; cdr3_aa: CASSGQGLRFYEQYF; cdr3_nt: TGTGCCAGCAGTGGACAGGGACTTCGATTCTACGAGCAGTACTTC
clone_size: .; cdr3_length: 15; j_call: TRBJ1-6; d_call: .; v_call: TRBV28; cdr3_aa: CASGGRTEYNSPLHF; cdr3_nt: TGTGCCAGCGGGGGGAGGACCGAGTATAATTCACCCCTCCACTTT
clone_size: .; cdr3_length: 17; j_call: TRBJ1-5; d_call: .; v_call: TRBV6-4; cdr3_aa: CASSVGKKRDSNQPQHF; cdr3_nt: TGTGCCAGCAGTGTCGGGAAAAAAAGGGATAGCAATCAGCCCCAGCATTTT
clone_size: .; cdr3_length: 12; j_call: TRBJ1-2; d_call: .; v_call: TRBV29-1; cdr3_aa: CSAASLNYGYTF; cdr3_nt: TGCAGCGCCGCAAGCCTAAACTATGGCTACACCTTC
clone_size: .; cdr3_length: 14; j_call: TRBJ1-1; d_call: TRBD1; v_call: TRBV5-1; cdr3_aa: CASSPGDRAGEAFF; cdr3_nt: TGCGCCAGCAGCCCGGGGGACAGGGCGGGTGAAGCTTTCTTT
clone_size: .; cdr3_length: 16; j_call: TRBJ1-2; d_call: .; v_call: TRBV3-1/TRBV3-2; cdr3_aa: CASSQEGGGWAVGYTF; cdr3_nt: TGTGCCAGCAGCCAAGAAGGGGGGGGATGGGCGGTTGGCTACACCTTC
clone_size: .; cdr3_length: 11; j_call: TRBJ1-2; d_call: .; v_call: TRBV20-1; cdr3_aa: CSAGGLNGYTF; cdr3_nt: TGCAGTGCCGGGGGGCTAAATGGCTACACCTTC
clone_size: .; cdr3_length: 15; j_call: TRBJ1-2; d_call: TRBD1; v_call: TRBV5-1; cdr3_aa: CASSTTGDKNYGYTF; cdr3_nt: TGCGCCAGCAGCACGACAGGGGATAAGAACTATGGCTACACCTTC
clone_size: .; cdr3_length: 16; j_call: TRBJ1-4; d_call: .; v_call: TRBV4-3; cdr3_aa: CASSQNSGGMQEKLFF; cdr3_nt: TGCGCCAGCAGCCAAAACTCGGGGGGGATGCAGGAAAAACTGTTTTTT
clone_size: .; cdr3_length: 15; j_call: TRBJ1-5; d_call: TRBD1; v_call: TRBV9; cdr3_aa: CASSGTGNSNQPQHF; cdr3_nt: TGTGCCAGCAGCGGGACAGGAAATAGCAATCAGCCCCAGCATTTT
clone_size: .; cdr3_length: 23; j_call: TRBJ2-7; d_call: TRBD2; v_call: TRBV28; cdr3_aa: CASSSQPGLAATGEAYARFEQYF; cdr3_nt: TGTGCCAGCAGTTCACAACCGGGACTAGCGGCGACAGGGGAGGCCTACGCTCGATTCGAGCAGTACTTC
clone_size: .; cdr3_length: 14; j_call: TRBJ1-6; d_call: TRBD1; v_call: TRBV9; cdr3_aa: CASSSRDRRSELHF; cdr3_nt: TGTGCCAGCAGCAGCCGGGACAGGAGGTCCGAGCTCCACTTT
clone_size: .; cdr3_length: 13; j_call: TRBJ2-7; d_call: .; v_call: TRBV28; cdr3_aa: CASSFGRFYEQYF; cdr3_nt: TGTGCCAGCAGTTTTGGCAGGTTCTACGAGCAGTACTTC
clone_size: few; cdr3_length: 14; j_call: TRBJ1-4; d_call: TRBD1; v_call: TRBV11-2; cdr3_aa: CASSKGQGGEKLFF; cdr3_nt: TGTGCCAGCAGCAAGGGACAGGGCGGTGAAAAACTGTTTTTT
clone_size: .; cdr3_length: 13; j_call: TRBJ2-7; d_call: .; v_call: TRBV4-2; cdr3_aa: CASSQDSTRAEYF; cdr3_nt: TGTGCCAGCAGCCAAGATAGCACCAGGGCGGAGTACTTC
clone_size: .; cdr3_length: 12; j_call: TRBJ1-2; d_call: TRBD1; v_call: TRBV6-5; cdr3_aa: CASTRTGHGYTF; cdr3_nt: TGTGCCAGCACCAGGACAGGGCATGGCTACACCTTC
clone_size: .; cdr3_length: 15; j_call: TRBJ2-1; d_call: TRBD2; v_call: TRBV7-3; cdr3_aa: CASSLTSGRYNEQFF; cdr3_nt: TGTGCCAGCAGCCTAACTAGCGGGAGATACAATGAGCAGTTCTTC
clone_size: .; cdr3_length: 11; j_call: TRBJ1-3; d_call: .; v_call: TRBV11-2; cdr3_aa: CASSSPPAIYF; cdr3_nt: TGTGCCAGCAGCTCCCCCCCGGCCATATATTTT
clone_size: .; cdr3_length: 14; j_call: TRBJ2-7; d_call: .; v_call: TRBV11-2; cdr3_aa: CASSPKTVSYEQYF; cdr3_nt: TGTGCCAGCAGCCCCAAGACAGTTTCCTACGAGCAGTACTTC
clone_size: .; cdr3_length: 16; j_call: TRBJ2-7; d_call: TRBD2; v_call: TRBV5-1; cdr3_aa: CASSFGLAGGSYEQYF; cdr3_nt: TGCGCCAGCAGCTTCGGACTAGCGGGAGGCTCCTACGAGCAGTACTTC
clone_size: .; cdr3_length: 15; j_call: TRBJ2-1; d_call: TRBD2; v_call: TRBV5-1; cdr3_aa: CASSLGLAGGDEQFF; cdr3_nt: TGCGCCAGCAGCTTGGGGCTAGCGGGAGGCGATGAGCAGTTCTTC
clone_size: .; cdr3_length: 14; j_call: TRBJ2-1; d_call: TRBD1; v_call: TRBV5-6; cdr3_aa: CASSQQGANNEQFF; cdr3_nt: TGTGCCAGCAGCCAACAGGGGGCAAACAATGAGCAGTTCTTC
clone_size: .; cdr3_length: 14; j_call: TRBJ2-3; d_call: TRBD1; v_call: TRBV5-1; cdr3_aa: CASSLDQGADTQYF; cdr3_nt: TGCGCCAGCAGCTTGGATCAGGGGGCAGATACGCAGTATTTT
clone_size: .; cdr3_length: 15; j_call: TRBJ2-5; d_call: TRBD1; v_call: TRBV11-3; cdr3_aa: CASSHRDRAGETQYF; cdr3_nt: TGTGCCAGCAGCCACCGGGACAGGGCCGGAGAGACCCAGTACTTC
clone_size: .; cdr3_length: 15; j_call: TRBJ1-2; d_call: .; v_call: TRBV30; cdr3_aa: CAWSGPQQVNYGYTF; cdr3_nt: TGTGCCTGGAGTGGCCCCCAACAGGTGAACTATGGCTACACCTTC
clone_size: .; cdr3_length: 13; j_call: TRBJ1-5; d_call: .; v_call: TRBV12-3/TRBV12-4; cdr3_aa: CASSYSSNQPQHF; cdr3_nt: TGTGCCAGCAGCTACAGTAGCAATCAGCCCCAGCATTTT
clone_size: .; cdr3_length: 16; j_call: TRBJ2-6; d_call: .; v_call: TRBV9; cdr3_aa: CASSPRQGRGANVLTF; cdr3_nt: TGTGCCAGCAGCCCGCGCCAGGGCCGTGGGGCCAACGTCCTGACTTTC
clone_size: .; cdr3_length: 14; j_call: TRBJ2-7; d_call: TRBD2; v_call: TRBV6-5; cdr3_aa: CASSSLAGADEQYF; cdr3_nt: TGTGCCAGCAGTTCACTAGCGGGAGCGGACGAGCAGTACTTC
clone_size: .; cdr3_length: 12; j_call: TRBJ2-7; d_call: .; v_call: TRBV10-3; cdr3_aa: CAISPPGSEQYF; cdr3_nt: TGTGCCATCAGCCCGCCCGGGTCCGAGCAGTACTTC